This TCR beta chain was recovered during a study of blood T cell repertoires in COVID-19. The wider study: Whether acute or convalescent, the COVID-19 samples came from the United States, Italy and Spain.

The Seattle patients, enrolled during active infection, were followed longitudinally. Only in-frame clones appear in the TCRdb table, and some are missing; sequencing was by immunoSEQ multiplex PCR. This sample has 150,000 to 200,000 clones; about 80% occur once, and the top ten carry around 7%. The sample holds one count of this clone. This CDR3 is 14 amino acids long. Trimming cost V 3 bases and J 4 bases, with 12 bases left between them. Per the germline V gene, CDR1 is SGHAT and CDR2 is FQNNGV. The receptor was derived from a woman aged 40 to 50 with COVID-19, enrolled during active disease. The chain carries TRBV11-2 and TRBJ2-5; D is possibly TRBD2 (6 bases). Material: peripheral blood. Written as DNA, the CDR3 is TGTGCCAGCAGCTTTGGGCTAGCGAGAGAGACCCAGTACTTC. This encodes CASSFGLARETQYF.